The table lists the clone carrying this T cell receptor beta chain with a few counts. With 8 bases clipped from V and 6 bases from J, the junction kept 6 bases outside the gene matches. The CDR3 runs to 14 residues. Germline values: CDR1 SGHTA, CDR2 FQGNSA. The data derive from a study of T-cell memory formation after mild COVID-19. TCRdb analysed the 5' RACE reads with MiXCR anew, one entry per CDR3 protein. This sample has about 430,000 distinct CDR3 sequences, with about a sixth found just once. This receptor was obtained from a man between 18 and 35 years old who had mild COVID-19 (a few samples of this study predate the infection). Cell type and time point are not known. The J gene is TRBJ2-5, the V gene TRBV7-2, with TRBD2 identical over 13 bases. Sequencing was performed on PBMCs or a T cell subset sorted from them (not recorded which). CDR3 in amino acids: CASSGLAGEKTQYF. In DNA form, the CDR3 reads TGTGCCAGCTCCGGACTAGCGGGGGAAAAGACCCAGTACTTC. Using reference TRBV7-2 and TRBJ2-5 for the parts outside the CDR3, the full variable domain is GAGVSQSPSNKVTEKGKDVELRCDPISGHTALYWYRQSLGQGLEFLIYFQGNSAPDKSGLPSDRFSAERTGGSVSTLTIQRTQQEDSAVYLCASSGLAGEKTQYFGPGTRLLVL.